Given below is one TCR beta chain in context. No antigen is known for it. This record comes from a study of identical twins. Study observations and caveats: Cross-sectional statistical analysis, not tracking of the same donors, underpinned the conclusions.

CDR1 is SEHNR and CDR2 is FQNEAQ in the germline V gene (reference sequence). The V and J ends lost 5 bases and 2 bases respectively, with 16 bases between them. The CDR3 covers 15 residues. A universal primer site was created by template switching, with the cDNA bearing unique molecular identifiers. Each CDR3 protein gets one entry after TCRdb re-called the 5' RACE reads with MiXCR. The sample has around 480,000 distinct CDR3 sequences, approximately 15% seen once. These same data were also listed under a study on yellow fever vaccine responses in identical twins. That report adds: Among the twins, the vaccine T cell response reportedly seemed partly convergent and partly personalized.

The chain employs TRBV7-9 and TRBJ2-7; D not certain. This clonotype was obtained from a woman aged 18-29 years in good health. The sample was CD4+ T cells sorted from blood. The CDR3 DNA is TGTGCCAGCAGCCCCGGGCTAAAGCCTCCCTACGAGCAGTACTTC. It specifies CASSPGLKPPYEQYF.